One T cell receptor (beta chain) is described in this entry. The source of the sample is a study of monozygotic twins with inflammatory bowel disease. Reprocessing the 5' RACE reads, TCRdb reports a single entry for every CDR3 protein and omits DNA. The clone table shows approximately 110,000 distinct CDR3 sequences, with the ten largest holding around an eighth. Germline CDR1 reads SGHNT; CDR2 reads YYREEE (reference sequence). The CDR3 length is 15 residues. The clonotype was recovered from a human donor with ulcerative colitis or Crohn's disease, or a healthy co-twin of an affected twin (not recorded which). The chain uses TRBV5-4 and TRBJ1-5. Sequencing used blood. The chain's CDR3 is CASSYETHSNQPQHF.